The entry below describes one TCR beta chain. The antigen is not known. This CDR3 comprises 14 residues. Germline CDR1 reads DFQATT; CDR2 reads SNEGSKA (reference sequence). Losses at the gene ends were 6 bases for V and 0 bases for J; bases not matched to a gene: 7. With the Oncomine TCR Beta short-read assay, DNA from cultured CD4+ T cells was sequenced. A single record per CDR3 protein comes from TCRdb applying MiXCR to the PCR reads. Found here are 11,000 to 15,000 distinct CDR3 sequences, about 46% of them singletons; the top ten hold over 15%. This record belongs to a study of vaccination and CD4 T cells after COVID-19. Stated treatment: roughly 10-day PBMC culture with coronavirus spike peptide pools or control peptides (ViraFEST assay). Negative selection purified CD4+ T cells after less than 11 days of culture.

This sequence originates from a human donor with COVID-19. Specimen: cultured CD4+ T cells from blood. The J gene is TRBJ1-1, the V gene TRBV20-1; 7 nucleotides agree with TRBD1. DNA of the CDR3: TGCAGTGCCTTGGGACAGACGATGAACACTGAAGCTTTCTTT. This sequence encodes CSALGQTMNTEAFF.